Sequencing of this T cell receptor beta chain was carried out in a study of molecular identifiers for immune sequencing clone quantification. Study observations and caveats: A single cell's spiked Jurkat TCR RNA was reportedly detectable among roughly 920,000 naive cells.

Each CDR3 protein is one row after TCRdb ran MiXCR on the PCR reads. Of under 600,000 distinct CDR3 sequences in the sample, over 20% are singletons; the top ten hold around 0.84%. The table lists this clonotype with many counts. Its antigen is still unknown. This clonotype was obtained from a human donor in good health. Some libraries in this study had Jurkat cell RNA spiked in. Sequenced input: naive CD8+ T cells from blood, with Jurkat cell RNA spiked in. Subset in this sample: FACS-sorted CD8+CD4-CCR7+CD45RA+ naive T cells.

For the CDR3, the DNA is TGTGCCAGCAGCGGGAGGACAGGACTCGTCACTGAAGCTTTCTTT. It translates to CASSGRTGLVTEAFF. This chain links TRBV14 with TRBJ1-1; 7 positions agree with TRBD1. The trim removed 5 bases at V and 4 bases at J, leaving 10 bases unmatched. This CDR3 contains 15 residues. Germline CDR1 and CDR2: SGHDN and FVKESK.